The next 28 T cell receptor beta chains were all read from a single sample in a study of early T cells in non-severe SARS-CoV-2 infection. MiXCR, run by TCRdb on the 5' RACE reads, gives a single entry per CDR3 protein. The table includes tens of thousands of distinct CDR3 sequences, approximately 6.1% detected once. The source material was whole blood, sampled at baseline. The receptors were gathered from an adult who was a healthcare worker with PCR-confirmed SARS-CoV-2 infection or an uninfected control (not recorded which).

The chain carries TRBV2 and TRBJ2-7; 9 nucleotides match TRBD1. J was trimmed by 5 bases and V by 4 bases; bases with no gene match: 3. Germline CDR1 and CDR2: SNHLY and FYNNEI. The CDR3 extends over 13 amino acids. CDR3 DNA sequence: TGTGCCAGCAGTGTTGACAGGGGGAACGAGCAGTACTTC. This translates into CASSVDRGNEQYF.

The chain couples TRBV25-1 to TRBJ1-2, with 9 bases aligning to TRBD1. The trim removed 4 bases at V and 8 bases at J, leaving 11 bases unmatched. The CDR3 runs 15 residues. Germline CDR1 reads MGHDK; CDR2 reads SYGVNS. DNA of the CDR3: TGTGCCAGCAGTGCCCCGGGACAGGGCATGGGAGGCTACACCTTC. Amino acids: CASSAPGQGMGGYTF.

The chain uses TRBV11-2 and TRBJ2-7; 7 nucleotides agree with TRBD2. The CDR3 is 15 amino acids. Germline V gives CDR1 SGHAT, CDR2 FQNNGV. J lost 3 bases, V lost 7 bases, and 12 bases had no gene match. The CDR3 sequence is CASKQFGGSFYEQYF. DNA of the CDR3: TGTGCCAGCAAGCAGTTTGGCGGGAGCTTCTACGAGCAGTACTTC.

This clonotype was recorded many times. V gene TRBV6-5 combines with J gene TRBJ1-1; no definite D call. This CDR3 comprises 13 residues. Trimming shortened V by 0 bases and J by 7 bases, and 9 bases separated the two germline ends. Germline V CDR1 and CDR2: MNHEY, SVGAGI. The CDR3 sequence: CASSYSFGGEAFF. The CDR3 DNA follows: TGTGCCAGCAGTTACTCGTTCGGCGGTGAAGCTTTCTTT.

This clonotype was observed a few times. J is TRBJ2-2 and V is TRBV20-1, with no clear D. The CDR3 has 12 amino acids. The germline V gene has CDR1 DFQATT and CDR2 SNEGSKA (reference sequence). V shed 5 bases and J shed 7 bases, with 11 bases lying between them. The CDR3 spells CSAHQNDGELFF. CDR3 nucleotides: TGCAGTGCTCACCAGAATGACGGGGAGCTGTTTTTT.

A few counts support this clonotype. The chain employs TRBV7-9 and TRBJ2-2, with D perhaps TRBD2 (5 bases). In germline, CDR1 is SEHNR, CDR2 FQNEAQ (reference sequence). Trimming removed 5 bases at V and 5 bases at J, with 12 bases between. The length of the CDR3 is 14 residues. The CDR3 DNA follows: TGTGCCAGCAGCCCCTCGAGGGTTACCGGGGAGCTGTTTTTT. Translated, it gives CASSPSRVTGELFF.

This clonotype appeared many times. V usage is TRBV19 and J usage is TRBJ2-1, with 14 nucleotides matching TRBD2. The CDR3 covers 18 residues. Trimming took 5 bases from V and 3 from J; bases not matched to a gene: 9. Germline values: CDR1 LNHDA, CDR2 SQIVND (reference sequence). CDR3 DNA: TGTGCCAGTAGTGGGGGGACTAGCGGGAGCAGCGACTACAATGAGCAGTTCTTC. This codes for CASSGGTSGSSDYNEQFF.

This rearrangement joins TRBV10-3 to TRBJ1-6; TRBD1 matches at 7 bases. CDR3 size: 15 residues. V lost 6 bases, J lost 7 bases, and 9 bases stayed unmatched. Germline V gene data show CDR1 as ENHRY and CDR2 as SYGVKD. In DNA, the CDR3 is TGTGCCATCAGAACAGGGGACTCGTCCAATTCACCCCTCCACTTT. It codes for CAIRTGDSSNSPLHF.

In this sample, this clonotype turned up many times. The DNA for the CDR3 is TGTGCCAGCAGTTCGGCAGGGAACACTGAAGCTTTCTTT. Protein: CASSSAGNTEAFF. The chain uses TRBV6-6 and TRBJ1-1; D remains unclear. Germline V lookup: CDR1 MNHNY, CDR2 SVGAGI (reference sequence). The CDR3 runs 13 residues. Trimming cost V 4 bases and J 1 base, with 7 bases left between them.

There are many counts of this clonotype. The chain has TRBV10-2 and TRBJ2-3; possibly TRBD1 for D (6 bases). Trimming left V 9 bases short and J 4 bases short, with 17 bases between. This CDR3 is built from 14 residues. Germline V lookup: CDR1 WSHSY, CDR2 SAAADI. CDR3 bases: TGCGCCAGTTCTATTACAGGGACCCCAGATACGCAGTATTTT. This encodes CASSITGTPDTQYF.

The V gene is TRBV7-9, the J gene TRBJ2-4; TRBD1 matches 8 bases. The V and J ends lost 5 bases and 1 base, in that order; junction bases with no gene match: 7. Germline assignment: CDR1 SEHNR and CDR2 FQNEAQ (reference sequence). There are 16 residues in the CDR3. DNA of the CDR3: TGTGCCAGCAGCGATTCGGGACAGGTGGCCAAAAACATTCAGTACTTC. Translated: CASSDSGQVAKNIQYF.

The V gene is TRBV5-6, the J gene TRBJ2-1, with D perhaps TRBD2 (6 bases). V shed 1 base and J shed 5 bases, with 16 bases lying between them. The CDR3 length is 16 residues. Germline values: CDR1 SGHDT, CDR2 YYEEEE. CDR3 DNA sequence: TGTGCCAGCAGCTTGTTCAGTGTGAGGGAGGACAATGAGCAGTTCTTC. Amino acids: CASSLFSVREDNEQFF.

The chain has TRBV15 and TRBJ2-3, with D perhaps being TRBD1 or TRBD2 (5 bases each). This CDR3 spans 15 amino acids. The germline V gene encodes CDR1 LNHNV and CDR2 YYDKDF (reference sequence). The V gene lost 3 bases and the J gene lost 6 bases, with 16 bases spanning the gap. The CDR3 protein is CATSRGSAGTDTQYF. CDR3 DNA: TGTGCCACCAGCAGGGGGTCGGCTGGGACGGATACGCAGTATTTT.

There are many counts of this clonotype. The gene calls are TRBV2 and TRBJ1-6; no reliable D call. CDR3 length: 11 amino acids. Germline lookup yields CDR1 SNHLY and CDR2 FYNNEI. V was clipped by 8 bases and J by 13 bases, with 12 bases between them. The CDR3 here is CASVESGPLHF. Written as DNA, the CDR3 is TGTGCCAGCGTAGAGAGTGGGCCCCTCCACTTT.

This clonotype was seen at least ten times. The genes are TRBV6-5 and TRBJ1-3, with D tentatively TRBD1 (5 bases). Germline V gene lookup returns CDR1 MNHEY and CDR2 SVGAGI. CDR3 length: 13 amino acids. The V end lost 6 bases, the J end lost 8 bases, and 14 bases lay between the germline ends. The chain's CDR3 is CASRKDGGYTIYF. CDR3 nucleotides: TGTGCCAGCAGGAAGGATGGGGGGTACACCATATATTTT.

This clonotype was seen many times. V usage is TRBV29-1 and J usage is TRBJ1-1; D not resolved. V was trimmed by 7 bases and J by 10 bases, leaving 10 bases between them. The CDR3 contains 9 residues. Germline V gives CDR1 SQVTM, CDR2 ANQGSEA. The CDR3 region has the DNA TGCAGCGCGTCGGACGGAGCTTTCTTT. This sequence encodes CSASDGAFF.

The sample holds many counts of this clonotype. The J gene is TRBJ1-4, the V gene TRBV21-1; TRBD1, the table's D call, was not compared with the DNA. TRBV21-1 is a known pseudogene. This CDR3 comprises 18 residues. The CDR3 region is CASSRGVRGKDCHEKLFF. CDR3 sequence (DNA): TGTGCCAGCAGCAGGGGGGTAAGGGGAAAGGATTGTCATGAAAAACTGTTTTTT.

This clonotype was recorded at least ten times. J is TRBJ2-3 and V is TRBV7-9; D call uncertain. Germline V gene data show CDR1 as SEHNR and CDR2 as FQNEAQ (reference sequence). Trimming cost V 1 base and J 8 bases, with 7 bases left between them. There are 12 residues in the CDR3. CDR3 DNA: TGTGCCAGCAGCTTAGAGAGGAGTACGCAGTATTTT. This sequence encodes CASSLERSTQYF.

This clonotype showed up just a few times. The J gene is TRBJ2-5, the V gene TRBV11-2; 9 bases match TRBD1. The CDR3 extends over 15 amino acids. V shed 4 bases and J 2 bases; nucleotides not matched to a gene: 5. CDR1 SGHAT and CDR2 FQNNGV come from the germline V gene. DNA of the CDR3: TGTGCCAGCAGCTCCTACAGGGGGCGACAAGAGACCCAGTACTTC. Translated, it gives CASSSYRGRQETQYF.

This chain links TRBV4-1 with TRBJ1-3; D not resolved. V lost 2 bases and J lost 0, with 5 bases in between. CDR1 and CDR2 from the germline V gene are MGHRA and YSYEKL. The CDR3 loop spans 14 amino acids. The DNA of the CDR3 is TGCGCCAGCAGCCAACCCATCTCTGGAAACACCATATATTTT. Protein sequence: CASSQPISGNTIYF.

V is TRBV20-1 and J is TRBJ2-5, with 9 positions matching TRBD1. This CDR3 has 14 amino acids. V trimming: 4 bases; J trimming: 5 bases; junction bases outside the gene matches: 8. Germline V CDR1 and CDR2: DFQATT, SNEGSKA (reference sequence). The CDR3 region has the DNA TGCAGTGCTATCCGGGGACAGGGAGGGGAGACCCAGTACTTC. The encoded protein is CSAIRGQGGETQYF.

This clonotype appeared many times. This chain joins TRBV6-2 or TRBV6-3 and TRBJ2-7; TRBD1 is a possible D gene (6 bases). The CDR3 has 16 residues. Germline V CDR1 and CDR2: MNHEY, SVGEGT. Deletions cut 2 bases from V and 0 bases from J, with 14 bases between. The DNA for the CDR3 is TGTGCCAGCAGTTACAGTGGGACACACACCTCCTACGAGCAGTACTTC. Amino acids: CASSYSGTHTSYEQYF.

The rearrangement joins TRBV5-1 to TRBJ1-5; D is uncertain. With 3 bases removed from V and 0 bases from J, the gap between germline ends came to 7 bases. The length of the CDR3 is 14 residues. From germline, CDR1 is SGHRS and CDR2 YFSETQ. In DNA form, the CDR3 reads TGCGCCAGCAGCTCCCCCTATAGCAATCAGCCCCAGCATTTT. It encodes CASSSPYSNQPQHF.

By sample fraction, this clonotype is medium-sized. The J gene is TRBJ2-1, the V gene TRBV7-9; 7 bases line up with TRBD2. V dropped 4 bases and J dropped 7; count of bases not matched to a gene: 10. This CDR3 has 15 amino acids. Germline CDR1 SEHNR, CDR2 FQNEAQ (reference sequence). The CDR3: CASSSNSGMDNEQFF. The CDR3 DNA is TGTGCCAGCAGCTCCAACAGCGGGATGGATAATGAGCAGTTCTTC.

The table lists this clonotype with a few counts. The J gene is TRBJ2-1, the V gene TRBV20-1; 7 bases agree with TRBD2. The CDR3 sequence is 16 residues long. The ends lost 6 bases at V and 0 bases at J; junction bases unmatched: 11. CDR1 DFQATT and CDR2 SNEGSKA come from the germline V gene (reference sequence). The CDR3 DNA is TGCAGTGCCAGACGGCTGGGGGGGAGCTCCTACAATGAGCAGTTCTTC. Protein sequence: CSARRLGGSSYNEQFF.

This clonotype was seen many times. This chain links TRBV6-5 with TRBJ2-1, with 10 bases matching TRBD2. With 1 base clipped from V and 6 bases from J, the junction kept 3 bases outside the gene matches. The CDR3 contains 15 residues. Germline V lookup: CDR1 MNHEY, CDR2 SVGAGI. The CDR3 is CASSYLSGRANEQFF. The CDR3 region has the DNA TGTGCCAGCAGTTACTTAAGCGGGAGGGCCAATGAGCAGTTCTTC.

This clonotype was counted many times. This rearrangement joins TRBV5-1 to TRBJ2-7, with D unresolved. V was trimmed by 5 bases and J by 3 bases, leaving 6 bases between them. The germline CDR1 and CDR2 sequences are SGHRS and YFSETQ. There are 11 residues in the CDR3. This CDR3 is CASRLYYEQYF. CDR3 coding DNA: TGCGCCAGCAGACTGTACTACGAGCAGTACTTC.

This clonotype was recorded many times. This chain connects TRBV11-2 to TRBJ2-4; D remains unclear. Trimming took off 2 bases at V and 8 bases at J, with 4 bases between the two ends. This CDR3 is built from 11 residues. Germline CDR1 is SGHAT and CDR2 is FQNNGV. CDR3 nucleotides: TGTGCCAGCAGCTTAAGAGACATTCAGTACTTC. It yields the protein CASSLRDIQYF.